The present T cell receptor (beta chain) was sequenced within a study of blood T cell repertoires in COVID-19. Authors' processing steps: Amplification of reference gene primers was used by the study to estimate nucleated cell counts. Profiling relied on immunoSEQ multiplex PCR, and the TCRdb table lists in-frame clones only, not all of them. D and trimming come from the DNA, and the V and J calls and clone size come from that table. Among some 76,000 clones listed, 75% to 90% were seen once. Germline V gene lookup returns CDR1 SNHLY and CDR2 FYNNEI. This CDR3 spans 13 amino acids. Trimming at V came to 3 bases and at J to 6 bases, leaving 1 base not matched to a gene.

This receptor was taken from a human donor in a cohort sampled during active COVID-19. Material for sequencing was peripheral blood. V usage is TRBV2 and J usage is TRBJ2-2, with 7 nucleotides matching TRBD1. The CDR3 is CASSDQGAGELFF. The CDR3 coding sequence is TGTGCCAGCAGTGATCAGGGGGCCGGGGAGCTGTTTTTT.